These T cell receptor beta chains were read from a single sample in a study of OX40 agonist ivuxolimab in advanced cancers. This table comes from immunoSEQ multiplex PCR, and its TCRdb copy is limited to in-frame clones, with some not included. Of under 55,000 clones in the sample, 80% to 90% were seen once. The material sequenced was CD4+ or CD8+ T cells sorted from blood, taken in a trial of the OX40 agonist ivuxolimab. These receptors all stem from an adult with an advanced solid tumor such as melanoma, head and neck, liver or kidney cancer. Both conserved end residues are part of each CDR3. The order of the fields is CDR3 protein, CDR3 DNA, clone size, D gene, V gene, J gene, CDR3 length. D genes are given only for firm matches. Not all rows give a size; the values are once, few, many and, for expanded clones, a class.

CSVRTGTDTQYF	TGCAGCGTAAGGACTGGCACAGATACGCAGTATTTT	once	-	TRBV29-1	TRBJ2-3	12
CAWRVGGAGAYGYTF	TGTGCCTGGCGTGTCGGGGGGGCTGGGGCCTATGGCTACACCTTC	-	-	TRBV30	TRBJ1-2	15
CASSVEPGDRNTEAFF	TGTGCCAGCAGCGTAGAGCCCGGGGACCGGAACACTGAAGCTTTCTTT	-	-	TRBV9	TRBJ1-1	16
CASSEVGGHDYGYTF	TGTGCCAGCAGCGAAGTGGGGGGGCACGACTATGGCTACACCTTC	-	-	TRBV21-1	TRBJ1-2	15
CATRVLLETGELFF	TGTGCCACCAGAGTTCTCTTAGAAACCGGGGAGCTGTTTTTT	-	-	TRBV15	TRBJ2-2	14
CAWTADIGGLALHF	TGTGCCTGGACCGCCGACATCGGAGGTTTAGCCCTCCACTTT	few	-	TRBV30	TRBJ1-6	14
CASTPRLAGEDTQYF	TGTGCCAGCACCCCGCGGCTAGCGGGAGAAGATACGCAGTATTTT	-	TRBD2	TRBV2	TRBJ2-3	15
CASSLSDRESYEQYF	TGTGCCAGCAGTTTATCGGACAGGGAATCCTACGAGCAGTACTTC	-	TRBD1	TRBV27	TRBJ2-7	15
CASSRDISYGYTF	TGTGCCAGCAGCCGAGACATAAGCTATGGCTACACCTTC	-	-	TRBV11-2	TRBJ1-2	13
CSAYDHYEQYF	TGCAGTGCTTATGATCACTACGAGCAGTACTTC	-	-	TRBV20-1	TRBJ2-7	11
CASSALENTEAFF	TGTGCCAGCAGCGCCCTGGAGAACACTGAAGCTTTCTTT	-	-	TRBV16	TRBJ1-1	13
CASSPQGTTEAFF	TGTGCCAGCAGTCCCCAGGGGACCACTGAAGCTTTCTTT	-	-	TRBV27	TRBJ1-1	13
CASSETGTGTEAFF	TGTGCCAGCAGTGAGACTGGGACGGGCACTGAAGCTTTCTTT	-	-	TRBV6-5	TRBJ1-1	14
CASSPFRRSGGADTQYF	TGTGCCAGCAGCCCTTTCCGGAGGAGCGGGGGCGCAGATACGCAGTATTTT	once	TRBD2	TRBV7-6	TRBJ2-3	17
CSHDPAGVGNEQFF	TGCAGCCACGATCCGGCAGGGGTGGGCAATGAGCAGTTCTTC	-	-	TRBV29-1	TRBJ2-1	14
CASSFTGATDTQYF	TGTGCCAGCAGCTTCACAGGGGCGACAGATACGCAGTATTTT	-	TRBD1	TRBV11-2	TRBJ2-3	14
CASSQVQRNTEAFF	TGCGCCAGCAGCCAAGTACAGAGGAACACTGAAGCTTTCTTT	-	-	TRBV4-1	TRBJ1-1	14
CASSQGGPANYGYTF	TGTGCCAGCAGCCAAGGGGGACCGGCCAACTATGGCTACACCTTC	-	-	TRBV4-2	TRBJ1-2	15
CASSSRTSKDTQYF	TGTGCCAGCTCATCTCGGACTAGCAAGGATACGCAGTATTTT	-	TRBD2	TRBV18	TRBJ2-3	14
CASSRGQGTQPQHF	TGTGCCAGCAGCCGAGGACAGGGTACTCAGCCCCAGCATTTT	once	TRBD1	TRBV27	TRBJ1-5	14
CASRTGPFTYEQYF	TGTGCCAGCAGGACCGGACCCTTCACCTACGAGCAGTACTTC	few	-	TRBV2	TRBJ2-7	14
CASSPGLAGLTDTQYF	TGTGCCAGCAGCCCGGGACTAGCGGGCCTCACAGATACGCAGTATTTT	-	TRBD2	TRBV11-2	TRBJ2-3	16
CATSRPGQSAIQYF	TGTGCCACCAGCAGACCGGGACAGTCAGCCATTCAGTACTTC	-	TRBD1	TRBV15	TRBJ2-4	14
CAISEGFSGSSYNEQFF	TGTGCCATCAGTGAGGGGTTTAGCGGGAGCTCCTACAATGAGCAGTTCTTC	-	TRBD2	TRBV10-3	TRBJ2-1	17
CASRDRHNNEQFF	TGTGCCTCCCGGGACAGGCACAACAATGAGCAGTTCTTC	few	-	TRBV21-1	TRBJ2-1	13
CASSPWDRVMGEQFF	TGCGCCAGCAGCCCCTGGGACAGGGTGATGGGTGAGCAGTTCTTC	-	TRBD1	TRBV5-1	TRBJ2-1	15
CASSAPGQAPEAFF	TGTGCCAGCAGTGCTCCGGGACAGGCGCCTGAAGCTTTCTTT	-	TRBD1	TRBV2	TRBJ1-1	14
CASSLAGQGQSTGELFF	TGCGCCAGCAGCTTGGCCGGACAGGGCCAGAGCACCGGGGAGCTGTTTTTT	-	TRBD1	TRBV5-1	TRBJ2-2	17
CASSVPGQDSYEQYF	TGTGCCAGCAGTGTGCCGGGACAAGACTCCTACGAGCAGTACTTC	-	-	TRBV25-1	TRBJ2-7	15
CASGLATLVGRDPDTQYF	TGTGCTAGTGGTTTGGCTACACTCGTCGGGAGGGATCCAGATACGCAGTATTTT	-	TRBD2	TRBV12-5	TRBJ2-3	18
CASSSSGRETQYF	TGTGCCAGCAGTTCAAGCGGGAGGGAGACCCAGTACTTC	-	TRBD2	TRBV6-5	TRBJ2-5	13
CASKRAALNTEAFF	TGTGCCAGCAAAAGAGCGGCCTTGAACACTGAAGCTTTCTTT	few	-	TRBV27	TRBJ1-1	14
CATAQISGGNTGELFF	TGTGCCACCGCCCAGATTAGCGGGGGGAACACCGGGGAGCTGTTTTTT	-	TRBD2	TRBV5-4	TRBJ2-2	16
CASSGSGGSVKETQYF	TGCGCCAGCAGCGGCAGCGGGGGCTCCGTGAAAGAGACCCAGTACTTC	-	TRBD2	TRBV5-1	TRBJ2-5	16
CASSLAGNTEAFF	TGTGCCAGCAGTCTGGCAGGTAACACTGAAGCTTTCTTT	-	-	TRBV25-1	TRBJ1-1	13
CASSRTGRMGSGELFF	TGCGCCAGCAGCCGGACGGGCCGAATGGGGTCCGGGGAGCTGTTTTTT	-	-	TRBV5-1	TRBJ2-2	16
CASSTRGTPSSGANVLTF	TGTGCCAGCAGCACCAGAGGAACGCCTAGCTCTGGGGCCAACGTCCTGACTTTC	-	-	TRBV5-5	TRBJ2-6	18